This is a list of T cell receptor beta chains from one sample in a study of blood T cell repertoires in COVID-19. Clones were sequenced by immunoSEQ multiplex PCR, and TCRdb holds only the in-frame ones, with some missing. The sample lists a few hundred thousand clones, 65% to 90% occurring once. Specimen: PBMCs or T cells enriched from blood (not recorded which). These receptor sequences come from a woman aged 40 to 49 with acute COVID-19. Both conserved end residues are part of each CDR3. D genes are given only for firm matches. Clone size is not always given. Where it is, it says once, few, many or a class for expanded clones.

d_call	clone_size	v_call	j_call	cdr3_nt	cdr3_aa
TRBD2	-	TRBV5-5	TRBJ2-3	TGTGCCAGCAGCACAGGACTAGCGGGAGTAGATACGCAGTATTTT	CASSTGLAGVDTQYF
TRBD2	-	TRBV7-3	TRBJ2-1	TGTGCCAGCAGCTTATTGGGAGGGCCGGCCAATGAGCAGTTCTTC	CASSLLGGPANEQFF
TRBD2	-	TRBV18	TRBJ2-1	TGTGCCAGCTCATCTAAGGGTCCAGCGGGAGGTATCCGTCCTTACAATGAGCAGTTCTTC	CASSSKGPAGGIRPYNEQFF
-	-	TRBV5-6	TRBJ2-7	TGTGCCAGCAGCTTTCCAGGGGACTCCTACGAGCAGTACTTC	CASSFPGDSYEQYF
-	-	TRBV7-9	TRBJ1-1	TGTGCCAGCAGCTTAACGGACACACGGAACACTGAAGCTTTCTTT	CASSLTDTRNTEAFF
-	-	TRBV28	TRBJ1-1	TGTGCCAGCAGTTGGTCGGGGCAGGGGACTGAAGCTTTCTTT	CASSWSGQGTEAFF
-	-	TRBV18	TRBJ2-5	TGTGCCAGCTCAGGGCCGGGAGCCAAAGAGACCCAGTACTTC	CASSGPGAKETQYF
TRBD1	-	TRBV29-1	TRBJ2-1	TGCAGCGTTGGAGGGGACAGGGGTGTTTACAATGAGCAGTTCTTC	CSVGGDRGVYNEQFF
TRBD2	-	TRBV2	TRBJ2-1	TGTGCCAGCAGAGGACGGGCTAGCGGGGGCGATGAGCAGTTCTTC	CASRGRASGGDEQFF
TRBD2	-	TRBV9	TRBJ2-5	TGTGCCAGCAGCGCCCCGGGACTAGAAGAGACCCAGTACTTC	CASSAPGLEETQYF
TRBD1	many	TRBV18	TRBJ2-2	TGTGCCAGCTCACCTCCGGGACAGGAGGCCACCGGGGAGCTGTTTTTT	CASSPPGQEATGELFF
-	-	TRBV7-9	TRBJ1-3	TGTGCCAGCAGCCCAAATTTCGGAAACACCATATATTTT	CASSPNFGNTIYF
TRBD2	-	TRBV11-3	TRBJ2-1	TGTGCCAGCAGCCCCGGGGGGGGGCTAGTCAACAATGAGCAGTTCTTC	CASSPGGGLVNNEQFF
-	-	TRBV11-3	TRBJ1-6	TGTGCCAGCAGCCCGAGGGATTATAATTCACCCCTCCACTTT	CASSPRDYNSPLHF
-	-	TRBV2	TRBJ1-1	TGTGCCAGCAGTGAAGGCGCCTGGACTGAAGCTTTCTTT	CASSEGAWTEAFF
TRBD1	-	TRBV28	TRBJ1-2	TGTGCCAGCAGGGATCCGGGACAGGGAATCTATTATGGCTACACCTTC	CASRDPGQGIYYGYTF
TRBD1	-	TRBV7-2	TRBJ2-5	TGTGCCAGCAGCCTCAGGGGGTTGGAGACCCAGTACTTC	CASSLRGLETQYF
TRBD1	-	TRBV28	TRBJ2-7	TGTGCCAGCACCAACAGGGGATGGTACGAGCAGTACTTC	CASTNRGWYEQYF
-	-	TRBV11-3	TRBJ1-1	TGTGCCAGCAGCCCCCCCGAGGGGGGGGCGCCCGAAGCTTTCTTT	CASSPPEGGAPEAFF
TRBD1	-	TRBV28	TRBJ2-5	TGTGCCAGTAAAAGGGACAGGGGGGAAGGGGAGACCCAGTACTTC	CASKRDRGEGETQYF
-	-	TRBV24-1	TRBJ1-2	TGTGCCACCAGTGATTCAGGGGTACGAGGCTACACCTTC	CATSDSGVRGYTF
TRBD2	-	TRBV3-1/TRBV3-2	TRBJ2-7	TGTGCCAGCAGCCCTAGGACTAGCGGGATGCTCTCCTACGAGCAGTACTTC	CASSPRTSGMLSYEQYF
TRBD1	-	TRBV30	TRBJ1-5	TGTGCCTGGAGTCTCGGACAGGGGGGACAGCCCCAGCATTTT	CAWSLGQGGQPQHF
TRBD2	-	TRBV6-5	TRBJ2-1	TGTGCCAGCAGTTACGGGACTAGCGGGAGCTATGAGCAGTTCTTC	CASSYGTSGSYEQFF
-	-	TRBV7-9	TRBJ1-6	TGTGCCAGCAGCTTAGAGGGCAGGGTCCCGAATTCACCCCTCCACTTT	CASSLEGRVPNSPLHF
-	-	TRBV29-1	TRBJ2-3	TGCAGCGTCGACAAGACTAGGTCAGATACGCAGTATTTT	CSVDKTRSDTQYF
TRBD1	-	TRBV10-3	TRBJ1-2	TGTGCCATCAGTGAGCCGCCGGGACAGTATGGCTACACCTTC	CAISEPPGQYGYTF
-	once	TRBV3-1/TRBV3-2	TRBJ1-5	TGTGCCAGCAGCCAAGCCCAGGGAGGGGCTAATCAGCCCCAGCATTTT	CASSQAQGGANQPQHF
TRBD2	few	TRBV19	TRBJ2-2	TGTGCCAGTAGTGTTAGCGGGAGAAGAACCGGGGAGCTGTTTTTT	CASSVSGRRTGELFF
-	few	TRBV18	TRBJ2-5	TGTGCCAGCTCACCGGGCCGGGGCCAAGAGACCCAGTACTTC	CASSPGRGQETQYF